This T cell receptor (beta chain) appears in the sequencing data of a study of beta chain features in type 1 diabetes (dated by TCRdb to 2016 to 2018). Regarding the complete study: Mean age, gender distribution, total cell number and subset yield were not different between patients and healthy donors. The study compared TCRB repertoires of sorted circulating CD4+ T cell subsets between recently diagnosed type 1 diabetes patients and matched healthy donors. Naive and central memory subsets were obtained from all 30 or so donors, but regulatory and stem cell-like memory subsets were isolated from only 8 patients and about 8 healthy donors. A total of 107,917,701 sorted cells were examined across all samples, and the number of cells per subset was strongly correlated with RNA yield. Broad study findings and their caveats: Only small numbers of individuals were included in the HLA sub-analyses, which left unresolved whether HLA type had any influence on TCRB rearrangement. Shorter templates might be favored by PCR, yet because patient and control samples were amplified and corrected together, any such skew would affect both groups equally. Type 1 diabetes patients showed a moderate but significant shortening of TCRB CDR3 length in all four CD4+ subsets. At VDJ recombination sites, type 1 diabetes patients had fewer insertions and more deleted nucleotides, which implies abnormalities in thymic rearrangement. Naive, central memory and regulatory TCRB repertoires appeared to be more alike among patients than among healthy donors. Because cDNA was sequenced instead of genomic DNA, activated cells with high expression could be over-represented, although the groups did not differ in activation or CD3 levels.

Each donor gave one peripheral blood draw, averaging about 120 mL, which was collected into heparinised tubes. Using a panel that included CD45RO, CCR7, CD25, CD127, CD95 and CD27, naive, central memory, regulatory and stem cell-like memory CD4+ T cells were sorted on a BD FACSAria II. Every sorted population had a purity above 95%. Right away, PBMCs were isolated by Lymphoprep density gradient centrifugation and were stained directly, with no culture step. So that batch effects would be minimized, each experiment stained and sorted samples in pairs, pairing one healthy donor with one patient. All of the isolated RNA was reverse transcribed with the High Capacity cDNA Reverse Transcription Kit, so expressed TCRB transcripts were sequenced. Deep immunoSEQ sequencing was applied to naive, central memory and regulatory T cell samples, giving an average of about 3.8 million total reads per sample. Sorted cells were lysed in RLT buffer, and RNA was extracted using DNase-treated RNeasy Micro or Mini kits according to cell number. To prevent cross-contamination, every cell subset was processed on its own, while patient and healthy donor samples were processed together. The immunoSEQ multiplex PCR was used to amplify TCRB sequences from cDNA, generating 87-bp fragments that spanned the CDR3 region. Amplicons were sequenced on the Illumina HiSeq platform. Per the original workflow: PCR bias was corrected computationally using synthetic template baselines, and reads within Hamming distance 2 were collapsed, with unmergeable singletons discarded. By aligning reads against IMGT, V, D and J genes, CDR3 length, and insertions or deletions at six rearrangement sites were assigned. Within each subset, clonotype counts were normalized to sorted cell number, and only after that were true diversity and Gini coefficients computed with the tcR R package. The overlap coefficient, calculated on TCRB nucleotide sequences, was used to quantify repertoire sharing. The table comes from immuneACCESS by way of TCRdb, which keeps in-frame sequences with V and J called. Part of the clones is missing from these tables; in studies checked, under half for an unresolved V gene and the rest for unknown reasons. That table gives V, J and clone size, and the DNA gave D and trimming. This sample has 300,000 to 350,000 clones in its table, and around 9% of those were observed once. In total, the top ten clones hold approximately 1% of the sample.

From cysteine to phenylalanine, the CDR3 is 16 amino acids long. This entry keeps only the CDR3 DNA: 48 bases, framed from base 1. Germline trimming amounts to 5 bases on V and 14 bases on J, with 18 as the count of junction bases outside the gene matches. Based on the germline V gene, the CDR1 and CDR2 sequences are SGHTS and YDEGEE. Note on this clone: This clone's antigen is unknown. No quality values exist for individual bases; no much larger clone is one base distant.

This sequence uses TRBV5-8 and TRBJ1-6; 8 nucleotides in the junction match TRBD1. The sample was central memory CD4+ T cells from blood. The TCR was taken from a young man with type 1 diabetes. The nucleotide sequence reads TGTGCCAGCAGGTCCCCACCGGGACAGGACATTCTGACCCTCCACTTT. Its protein is CASRSPPGQDILTLHF.